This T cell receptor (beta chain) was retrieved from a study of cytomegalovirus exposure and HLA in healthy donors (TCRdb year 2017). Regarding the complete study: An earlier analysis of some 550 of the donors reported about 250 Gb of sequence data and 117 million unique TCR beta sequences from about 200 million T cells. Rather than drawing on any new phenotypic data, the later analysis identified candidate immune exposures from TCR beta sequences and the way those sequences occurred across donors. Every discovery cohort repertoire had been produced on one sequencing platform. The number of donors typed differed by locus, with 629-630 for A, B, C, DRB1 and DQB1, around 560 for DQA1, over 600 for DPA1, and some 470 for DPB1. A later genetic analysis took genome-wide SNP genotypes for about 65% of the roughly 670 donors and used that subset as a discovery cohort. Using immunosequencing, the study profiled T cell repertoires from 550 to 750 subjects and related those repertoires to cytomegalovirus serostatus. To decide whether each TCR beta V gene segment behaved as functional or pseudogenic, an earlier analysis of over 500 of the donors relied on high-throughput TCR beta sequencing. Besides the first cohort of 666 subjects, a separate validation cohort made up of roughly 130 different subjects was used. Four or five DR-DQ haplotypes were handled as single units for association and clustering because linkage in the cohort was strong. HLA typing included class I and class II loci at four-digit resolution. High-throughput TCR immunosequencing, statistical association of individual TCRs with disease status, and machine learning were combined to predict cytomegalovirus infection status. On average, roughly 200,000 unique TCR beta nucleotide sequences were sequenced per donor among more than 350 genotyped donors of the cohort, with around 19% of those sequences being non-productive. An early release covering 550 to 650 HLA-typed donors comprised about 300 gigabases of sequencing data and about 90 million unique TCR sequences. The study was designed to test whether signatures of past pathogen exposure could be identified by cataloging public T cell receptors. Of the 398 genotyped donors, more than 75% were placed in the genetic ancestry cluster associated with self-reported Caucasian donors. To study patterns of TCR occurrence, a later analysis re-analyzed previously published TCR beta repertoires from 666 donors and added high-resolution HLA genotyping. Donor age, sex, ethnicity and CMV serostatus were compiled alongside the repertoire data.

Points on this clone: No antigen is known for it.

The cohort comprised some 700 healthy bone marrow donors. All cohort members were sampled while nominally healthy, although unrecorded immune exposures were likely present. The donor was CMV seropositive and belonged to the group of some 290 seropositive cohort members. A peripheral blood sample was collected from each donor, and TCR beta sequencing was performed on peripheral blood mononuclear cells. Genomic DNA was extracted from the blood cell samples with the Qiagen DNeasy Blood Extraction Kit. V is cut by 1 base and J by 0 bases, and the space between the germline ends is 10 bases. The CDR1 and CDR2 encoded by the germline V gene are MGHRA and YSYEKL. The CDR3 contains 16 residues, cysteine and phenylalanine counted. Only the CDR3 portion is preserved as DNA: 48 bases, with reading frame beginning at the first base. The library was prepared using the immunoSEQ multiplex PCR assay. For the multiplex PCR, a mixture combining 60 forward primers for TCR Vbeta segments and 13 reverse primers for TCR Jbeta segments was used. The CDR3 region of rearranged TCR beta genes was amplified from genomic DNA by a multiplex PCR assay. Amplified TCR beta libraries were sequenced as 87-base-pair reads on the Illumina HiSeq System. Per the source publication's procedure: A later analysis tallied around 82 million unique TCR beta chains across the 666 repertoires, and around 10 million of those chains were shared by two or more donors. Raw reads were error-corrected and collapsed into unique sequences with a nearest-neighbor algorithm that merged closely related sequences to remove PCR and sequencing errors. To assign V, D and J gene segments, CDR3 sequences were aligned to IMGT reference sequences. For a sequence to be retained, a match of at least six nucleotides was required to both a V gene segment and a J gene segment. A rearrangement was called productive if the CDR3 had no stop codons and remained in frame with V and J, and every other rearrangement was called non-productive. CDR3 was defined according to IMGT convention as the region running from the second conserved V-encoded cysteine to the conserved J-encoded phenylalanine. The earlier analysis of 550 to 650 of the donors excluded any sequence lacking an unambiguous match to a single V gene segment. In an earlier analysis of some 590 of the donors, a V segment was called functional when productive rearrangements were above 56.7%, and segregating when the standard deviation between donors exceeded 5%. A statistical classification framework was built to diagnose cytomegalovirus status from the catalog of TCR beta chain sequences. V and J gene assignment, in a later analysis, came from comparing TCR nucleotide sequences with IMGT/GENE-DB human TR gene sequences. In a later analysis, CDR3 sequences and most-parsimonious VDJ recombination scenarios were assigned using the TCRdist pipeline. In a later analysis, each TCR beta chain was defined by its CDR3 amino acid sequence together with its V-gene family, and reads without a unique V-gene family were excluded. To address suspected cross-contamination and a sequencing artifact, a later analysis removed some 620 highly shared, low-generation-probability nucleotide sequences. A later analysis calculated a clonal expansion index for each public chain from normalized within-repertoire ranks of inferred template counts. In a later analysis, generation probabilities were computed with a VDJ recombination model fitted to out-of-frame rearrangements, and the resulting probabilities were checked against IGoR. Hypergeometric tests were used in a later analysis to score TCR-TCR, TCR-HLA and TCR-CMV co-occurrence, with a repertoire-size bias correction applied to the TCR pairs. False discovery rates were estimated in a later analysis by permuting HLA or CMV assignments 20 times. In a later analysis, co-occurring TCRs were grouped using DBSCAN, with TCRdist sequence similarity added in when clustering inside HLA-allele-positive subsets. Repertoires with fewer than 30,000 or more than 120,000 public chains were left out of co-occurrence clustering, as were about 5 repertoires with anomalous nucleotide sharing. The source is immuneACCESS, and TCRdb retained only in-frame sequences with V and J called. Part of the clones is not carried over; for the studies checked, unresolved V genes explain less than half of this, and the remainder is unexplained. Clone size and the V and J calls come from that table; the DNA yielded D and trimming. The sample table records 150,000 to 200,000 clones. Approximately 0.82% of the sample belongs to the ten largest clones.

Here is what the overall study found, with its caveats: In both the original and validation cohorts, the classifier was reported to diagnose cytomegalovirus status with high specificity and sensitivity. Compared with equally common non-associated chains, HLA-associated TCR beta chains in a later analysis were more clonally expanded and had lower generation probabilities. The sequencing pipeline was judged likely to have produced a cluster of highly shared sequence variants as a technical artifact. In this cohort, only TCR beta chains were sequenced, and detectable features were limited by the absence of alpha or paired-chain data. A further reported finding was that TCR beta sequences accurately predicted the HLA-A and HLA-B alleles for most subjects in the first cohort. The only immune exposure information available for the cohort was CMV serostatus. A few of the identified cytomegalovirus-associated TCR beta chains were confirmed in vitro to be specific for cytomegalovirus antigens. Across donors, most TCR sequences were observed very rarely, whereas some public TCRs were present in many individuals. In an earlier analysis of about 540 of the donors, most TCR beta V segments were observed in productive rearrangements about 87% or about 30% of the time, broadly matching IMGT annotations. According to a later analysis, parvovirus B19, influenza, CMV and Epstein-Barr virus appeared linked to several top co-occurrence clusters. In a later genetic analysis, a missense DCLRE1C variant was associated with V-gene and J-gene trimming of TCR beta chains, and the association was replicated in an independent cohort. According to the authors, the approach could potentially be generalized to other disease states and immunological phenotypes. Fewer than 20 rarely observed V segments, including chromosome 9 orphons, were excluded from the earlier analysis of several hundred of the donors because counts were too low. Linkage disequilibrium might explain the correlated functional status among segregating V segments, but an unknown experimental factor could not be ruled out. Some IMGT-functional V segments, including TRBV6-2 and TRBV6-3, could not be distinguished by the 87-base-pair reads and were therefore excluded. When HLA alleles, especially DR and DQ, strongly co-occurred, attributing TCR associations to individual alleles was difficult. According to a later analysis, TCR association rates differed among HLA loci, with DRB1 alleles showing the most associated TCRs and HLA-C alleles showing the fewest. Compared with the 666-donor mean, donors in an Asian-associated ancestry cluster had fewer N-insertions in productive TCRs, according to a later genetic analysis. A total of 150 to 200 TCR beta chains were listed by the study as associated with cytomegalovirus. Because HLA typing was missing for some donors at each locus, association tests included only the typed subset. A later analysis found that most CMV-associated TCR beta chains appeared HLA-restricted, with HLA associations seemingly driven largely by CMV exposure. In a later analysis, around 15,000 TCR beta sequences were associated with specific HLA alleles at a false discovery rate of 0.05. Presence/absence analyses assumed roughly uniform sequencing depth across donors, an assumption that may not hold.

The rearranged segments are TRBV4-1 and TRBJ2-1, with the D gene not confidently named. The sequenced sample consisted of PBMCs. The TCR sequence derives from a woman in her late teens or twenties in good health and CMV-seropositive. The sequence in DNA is TGCGCCAGCAGCCAAGGACTTGTCCGCTCCTACAATGAGCAGTTCTTC. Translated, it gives CASSQGLVRSYNEQFF.